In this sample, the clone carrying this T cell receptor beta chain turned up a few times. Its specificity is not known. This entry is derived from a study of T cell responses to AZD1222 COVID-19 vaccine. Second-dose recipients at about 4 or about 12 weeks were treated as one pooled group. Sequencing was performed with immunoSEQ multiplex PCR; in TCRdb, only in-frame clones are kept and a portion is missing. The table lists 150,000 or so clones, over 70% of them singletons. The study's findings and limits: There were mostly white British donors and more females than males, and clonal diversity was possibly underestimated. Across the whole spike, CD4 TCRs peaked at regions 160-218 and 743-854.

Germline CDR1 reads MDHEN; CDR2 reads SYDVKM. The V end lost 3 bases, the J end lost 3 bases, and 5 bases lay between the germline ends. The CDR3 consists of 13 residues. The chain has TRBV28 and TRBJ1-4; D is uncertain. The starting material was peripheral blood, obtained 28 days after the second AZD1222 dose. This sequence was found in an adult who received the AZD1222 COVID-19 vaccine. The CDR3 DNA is TGTGCCAGCAGTTTGCGGGCTAATGAAAAACTGTTTTTT. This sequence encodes CASSLRANEKLFF.